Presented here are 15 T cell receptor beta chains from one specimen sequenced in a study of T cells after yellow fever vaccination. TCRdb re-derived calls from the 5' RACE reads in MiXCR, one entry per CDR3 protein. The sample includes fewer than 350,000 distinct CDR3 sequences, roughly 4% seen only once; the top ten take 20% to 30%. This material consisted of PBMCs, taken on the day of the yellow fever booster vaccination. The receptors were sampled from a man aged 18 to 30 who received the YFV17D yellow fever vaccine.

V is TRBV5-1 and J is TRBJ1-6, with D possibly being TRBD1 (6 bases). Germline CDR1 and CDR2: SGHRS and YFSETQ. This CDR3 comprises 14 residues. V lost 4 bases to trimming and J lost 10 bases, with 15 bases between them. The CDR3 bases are TGCGCCAGCAGCGGCGTAGGGGGTCCCTCACCCCTCCACTTT. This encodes CASSGVGGPSPLHF.

This CDR3 is CASSLDGGTIPPYEQYV. DNA for the CDR3: TGCGCCAGCAGCTTGGATGGTGGGACGATCCCCCCCTACGAGCAGTACGTC. This chain links TRBV5-1 with TRBJ2-7; D is possibly TRBD1 or TRBD2 (5 bases each). The V and J ends lost 0 bases and 2 bases respectively, with 18 bases between them. The germline gives CDR1 SGHRS, CDR2 YFSETQ. This CDR3 has 17 amino acids.

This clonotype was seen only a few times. In nucleotides, the CDR3 is TGTGCCAGCAGGACAGGGGTGGAGACCCAGTACTTC. This codes for CASRTGVETQYF. The rearrangement links TRBV27 to TRBJ2-5; 8 nucleotides agree with TRBD1. Losses at the gene ends were 6 bases for V and 5 bases for J; bases not matched to a gene: 2. This CDR3 has 12 residues. Germline V gene data show CDR1 as MNHEY and CDR2 as SMNVEV (reference sequence).

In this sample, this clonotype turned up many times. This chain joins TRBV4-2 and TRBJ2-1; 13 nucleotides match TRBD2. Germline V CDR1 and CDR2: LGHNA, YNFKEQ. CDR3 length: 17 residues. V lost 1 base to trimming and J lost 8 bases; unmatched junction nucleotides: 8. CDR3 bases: TGTGCCAGCAGCCAAGCCACGACTAGCGGGGGGTTAGATGAGCAGTTCTTC. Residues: CASSQATTSGGLDEQFF.

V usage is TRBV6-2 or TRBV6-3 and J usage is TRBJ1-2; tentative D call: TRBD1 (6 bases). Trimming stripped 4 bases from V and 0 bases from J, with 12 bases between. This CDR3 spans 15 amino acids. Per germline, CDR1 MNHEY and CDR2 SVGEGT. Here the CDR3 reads CASSSIDRPNYGYTF. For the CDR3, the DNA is TGTGCCAGCAGTTCAATAGACAGGCCTAACTATGGCTACACCTTC.

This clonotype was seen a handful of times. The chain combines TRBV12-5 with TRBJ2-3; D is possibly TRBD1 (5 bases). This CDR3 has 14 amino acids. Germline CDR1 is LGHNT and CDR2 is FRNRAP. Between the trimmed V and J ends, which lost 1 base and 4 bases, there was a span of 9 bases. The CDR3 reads CASGLAGSADTQYF. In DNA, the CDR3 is TGTGCTAGTGGTTTGGCAGGGTCCGCAGATACGCAGTATTTT.

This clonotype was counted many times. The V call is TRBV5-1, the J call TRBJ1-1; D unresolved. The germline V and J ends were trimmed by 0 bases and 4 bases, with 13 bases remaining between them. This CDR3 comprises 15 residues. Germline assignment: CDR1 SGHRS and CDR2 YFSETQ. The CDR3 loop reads CASSLAASGSTEAFF. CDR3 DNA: TGCGCCAGCAGCTTGGCCGCATCCGGGAGCACTGAAGCTTTCTTT.

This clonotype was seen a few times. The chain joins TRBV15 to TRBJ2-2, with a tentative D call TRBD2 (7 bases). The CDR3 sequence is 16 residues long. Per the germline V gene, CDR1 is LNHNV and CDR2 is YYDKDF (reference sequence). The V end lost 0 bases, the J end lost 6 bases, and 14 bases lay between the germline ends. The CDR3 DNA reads TGTGCCACCAGCAGAGATGAGGGGGGGTGGTCCGGGGAGCTGTTTTTT. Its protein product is CATSRDEGGWSGELFF. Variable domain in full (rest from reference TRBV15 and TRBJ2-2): DAMVIQNPRYQVTQFGKPVTLSCSQTLNHNVMYWYQQKSSQAPKLLFHYYDKDFNNEADTPDNFQSRRPNTSFCFLDIRSPGLGDTAMYLCATSRDEGGWSGELFFGEGSRLTVL.

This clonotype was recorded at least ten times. The CDR3 protein is CSALLAGALETQYF. DNA of the CDR3: TGCAGTGCTCTACTAGCGGGGGCGTTGGAGACCCAGTACTTC. The chain uses TRBV20-1 and TRBJ2-5; 11 bases agree with TRBD2. The CDR3 covers 14 residues. V was pared by 5 bases and J by 5 bases, with 7 bases of the junction left unmatched. Per the germline V gene, CDR1 is DFQATT and CDR2 is SNEGSKA (reference sequence).

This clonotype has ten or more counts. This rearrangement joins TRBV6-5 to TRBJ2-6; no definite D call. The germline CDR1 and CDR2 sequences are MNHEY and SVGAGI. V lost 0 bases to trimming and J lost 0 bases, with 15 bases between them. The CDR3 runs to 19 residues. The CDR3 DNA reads TGTGCCAGCAGTTACTCGCCCCTACTTTCAAGCTCTGGGGCCAACGTCCTGACTTTC. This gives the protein CASSYSPLLSSSGANVLTF.

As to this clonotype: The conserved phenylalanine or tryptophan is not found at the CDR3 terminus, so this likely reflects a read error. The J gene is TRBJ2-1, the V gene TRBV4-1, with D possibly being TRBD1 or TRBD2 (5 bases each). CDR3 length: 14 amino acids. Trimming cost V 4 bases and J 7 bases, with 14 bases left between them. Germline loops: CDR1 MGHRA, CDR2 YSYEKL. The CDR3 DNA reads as TGCGCCAGCAGCCCCTTCGGGAAGGGGAATGAGCAGTTCATC. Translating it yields CASSPFGKGNEQFI.

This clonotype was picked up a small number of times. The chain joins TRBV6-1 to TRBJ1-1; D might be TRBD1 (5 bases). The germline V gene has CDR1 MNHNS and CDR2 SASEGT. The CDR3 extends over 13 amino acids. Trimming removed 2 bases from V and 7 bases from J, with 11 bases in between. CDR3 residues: CASSESTEFEAFF. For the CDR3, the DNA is TGTGCCAGCAGTGAATCGACAGAATTTGAAGCTTTCTTT.

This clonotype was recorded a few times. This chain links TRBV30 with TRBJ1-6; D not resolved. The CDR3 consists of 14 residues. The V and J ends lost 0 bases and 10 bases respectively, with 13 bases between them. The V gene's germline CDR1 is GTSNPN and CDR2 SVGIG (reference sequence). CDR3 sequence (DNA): TGTGCCTGGAGTGTTGGGGTCCCTACATCACCCCTCCACTTT. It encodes CAWSVGVPTSPLHF.

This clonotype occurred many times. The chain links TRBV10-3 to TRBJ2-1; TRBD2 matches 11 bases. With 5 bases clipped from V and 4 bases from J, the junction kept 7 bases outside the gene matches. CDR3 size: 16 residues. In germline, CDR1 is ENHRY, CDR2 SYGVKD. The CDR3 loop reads CAISRLAGKGYNEQFF. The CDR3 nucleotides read TGTGCCATCAGTCGACTAGCGGGGAAAGGATACAATGAGCAGTTCTTC.

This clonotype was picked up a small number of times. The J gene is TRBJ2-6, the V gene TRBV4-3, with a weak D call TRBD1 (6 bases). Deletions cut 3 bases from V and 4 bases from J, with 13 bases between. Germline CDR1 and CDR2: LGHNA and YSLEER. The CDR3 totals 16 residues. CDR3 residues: CASSHLRGDGANVLTF. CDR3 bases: TGCGCCAGCAGCCATCTCAGGGGTGACGGGGCCAACGTCCTGACTTTC.